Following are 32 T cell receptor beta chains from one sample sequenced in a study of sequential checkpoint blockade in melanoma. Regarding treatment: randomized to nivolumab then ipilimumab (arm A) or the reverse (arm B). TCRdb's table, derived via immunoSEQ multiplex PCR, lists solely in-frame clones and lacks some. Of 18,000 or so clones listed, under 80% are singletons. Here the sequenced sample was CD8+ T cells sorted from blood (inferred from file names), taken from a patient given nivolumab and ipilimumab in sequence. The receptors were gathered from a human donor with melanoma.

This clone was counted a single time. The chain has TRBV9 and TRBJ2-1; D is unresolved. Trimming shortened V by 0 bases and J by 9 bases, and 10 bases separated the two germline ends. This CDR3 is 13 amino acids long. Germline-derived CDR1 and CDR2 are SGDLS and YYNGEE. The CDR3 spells CASSVGVGGEQFF. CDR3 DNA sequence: TGTGCCAGCAGCGTAGGGGTAGGCGGTGAGCAGTTCTTC.

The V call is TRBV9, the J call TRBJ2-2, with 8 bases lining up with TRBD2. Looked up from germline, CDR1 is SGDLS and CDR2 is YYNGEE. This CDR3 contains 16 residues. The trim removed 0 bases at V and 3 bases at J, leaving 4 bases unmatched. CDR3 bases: TGTGCCAGCAGCGTAGCAGCGGGAGCCGACACCGGGGAGCTGTTTTTT. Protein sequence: CASSVAAGADTGELFF.

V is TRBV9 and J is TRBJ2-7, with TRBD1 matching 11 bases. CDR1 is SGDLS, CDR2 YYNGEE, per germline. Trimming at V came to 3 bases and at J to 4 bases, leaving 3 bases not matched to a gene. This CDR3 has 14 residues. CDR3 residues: CASSAGQGVYEQYF. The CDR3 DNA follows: TGTGCCAGCAGCGCGGGACAGGGGGTATACGAGCAGTACTTC.

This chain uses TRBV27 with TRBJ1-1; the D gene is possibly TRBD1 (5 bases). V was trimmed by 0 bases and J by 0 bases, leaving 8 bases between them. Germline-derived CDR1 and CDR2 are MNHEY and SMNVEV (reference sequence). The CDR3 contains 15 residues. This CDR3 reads CASSLSAGLNTEAFF. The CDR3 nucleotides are TGTGCCAGCAGTTTATCGGCAGGGTTGAACACTGAAGCTTTCTTT.

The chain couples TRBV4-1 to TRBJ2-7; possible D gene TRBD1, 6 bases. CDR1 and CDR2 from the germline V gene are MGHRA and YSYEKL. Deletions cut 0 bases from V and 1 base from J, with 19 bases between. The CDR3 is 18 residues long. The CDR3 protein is CASSQDHLTGYISYEQYF. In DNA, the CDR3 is TGCGCCAGCAGCCAAGATCATCTGACAGGCTATATTTCCTACGAGCAGTACTTC.

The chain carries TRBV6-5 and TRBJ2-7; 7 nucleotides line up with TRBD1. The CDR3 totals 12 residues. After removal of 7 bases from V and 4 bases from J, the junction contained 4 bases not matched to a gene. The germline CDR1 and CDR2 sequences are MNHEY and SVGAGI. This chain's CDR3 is CASTTGLYEQYF. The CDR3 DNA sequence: TGTGCCAGCACGACAGGGCTTTACGAGCAGTACTTC.

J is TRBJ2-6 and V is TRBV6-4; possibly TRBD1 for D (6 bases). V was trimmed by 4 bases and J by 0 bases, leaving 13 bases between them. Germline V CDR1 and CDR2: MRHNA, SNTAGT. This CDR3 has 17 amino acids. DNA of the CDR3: TGTGCCAGCAGTGGCCGGACAGCGAGCTCTGGGGCCAACGTCCTGACTTTC. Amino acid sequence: CASSGRTASSGANVLTF.

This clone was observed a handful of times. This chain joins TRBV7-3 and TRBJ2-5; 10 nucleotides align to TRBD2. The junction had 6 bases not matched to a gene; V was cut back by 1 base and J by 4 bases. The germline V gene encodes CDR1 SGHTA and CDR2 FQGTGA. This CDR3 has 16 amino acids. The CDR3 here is CASSLIPSGSLETQYF. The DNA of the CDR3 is TGTGCCAGCAGCTTAATTCCTAGCGGGAGTTTAGAGACCCAGTACTTC.

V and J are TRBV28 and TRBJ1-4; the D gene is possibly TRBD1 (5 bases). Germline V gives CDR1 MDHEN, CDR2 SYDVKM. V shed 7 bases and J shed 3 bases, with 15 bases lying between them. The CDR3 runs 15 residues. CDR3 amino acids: CASTPPRTPNEKLFF. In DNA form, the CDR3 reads TGTGCCAGCACACCTCCCAGGACACCTAATGAAAAACTGTTTTTT.

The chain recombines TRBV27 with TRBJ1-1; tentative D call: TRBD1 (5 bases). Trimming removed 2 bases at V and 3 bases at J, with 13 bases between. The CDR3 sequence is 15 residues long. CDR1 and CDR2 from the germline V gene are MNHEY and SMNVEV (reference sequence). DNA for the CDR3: TGTGCCAGCAGTTTAGTGACAGATAAGGACACTGAAGCTTTCTTT. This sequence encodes CASSLVTDKDTEAFF.

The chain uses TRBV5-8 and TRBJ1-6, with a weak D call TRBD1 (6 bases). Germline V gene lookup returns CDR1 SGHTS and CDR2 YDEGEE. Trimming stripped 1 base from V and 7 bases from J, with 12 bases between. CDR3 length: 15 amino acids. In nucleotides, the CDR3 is TGTGCCAGCAGCTTGATCGGACAGAGAAATTCACCCCTCCACTTT. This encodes CASSLIGQRNSPLHF.

The CDR3 region is CASSHLVLGQDSYEQYF. The CDR3 DNA follows: TGCGCCAGCAGCCACCTCGTTTTGGGACAGGACTCCTACGAGCAGTACTTC. J is TRBJ2-7 and V is TRBV4-3; 8 bases match TRBD1. The junction had 10 bases not matched to a gene; V was cut back by 3 bases and J by 0 bases. From germline, CDR1 is LGHNA and CDR2 YSLEER. This CDR3 spans 17 amino acids.

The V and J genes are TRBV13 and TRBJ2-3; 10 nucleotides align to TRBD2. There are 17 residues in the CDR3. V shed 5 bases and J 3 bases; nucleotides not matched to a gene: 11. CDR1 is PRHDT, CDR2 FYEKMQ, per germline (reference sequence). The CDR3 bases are TGTGCCAGCAGCCTCACAGGGTCTAGCGGGAGTACAGATACGCAGTATTTT. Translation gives CASSLTGSSGSTDTQYF.

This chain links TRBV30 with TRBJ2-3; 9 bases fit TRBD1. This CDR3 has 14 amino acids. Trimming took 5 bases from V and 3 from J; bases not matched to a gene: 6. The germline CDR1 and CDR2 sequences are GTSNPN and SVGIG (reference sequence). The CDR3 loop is CAWGLGQGTDTQYF. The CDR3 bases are TGTGCCTGGGGTTTGGGACAGGGTACAGATACGCAGTATTTT.

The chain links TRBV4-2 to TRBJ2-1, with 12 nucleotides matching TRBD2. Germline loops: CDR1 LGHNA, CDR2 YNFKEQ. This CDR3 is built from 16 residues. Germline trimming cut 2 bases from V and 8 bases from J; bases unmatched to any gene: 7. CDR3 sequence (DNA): TGTGCCAGCAGCCAACGACTAGCGGGAGAAGGAGATGAGCAGTTCTTC. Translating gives CASSQRLAGEGDEQFF.

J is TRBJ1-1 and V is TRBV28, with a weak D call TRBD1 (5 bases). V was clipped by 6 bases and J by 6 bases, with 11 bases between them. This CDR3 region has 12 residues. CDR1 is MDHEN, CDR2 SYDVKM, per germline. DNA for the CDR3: TGTGCCAGCAGAGGGCAGGGCCCTGAAGCTTTCTTT. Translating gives CASRGQGPEAFF.

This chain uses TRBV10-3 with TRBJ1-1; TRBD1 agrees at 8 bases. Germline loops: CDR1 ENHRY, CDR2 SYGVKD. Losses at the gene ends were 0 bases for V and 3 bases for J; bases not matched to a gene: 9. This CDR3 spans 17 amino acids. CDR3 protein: CAISESINRGYDTEAFF. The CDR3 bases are TGTGCCATCAGTGAGTCGATAAACAGGGGGTACGACACTGAAGCTTTCTTT.

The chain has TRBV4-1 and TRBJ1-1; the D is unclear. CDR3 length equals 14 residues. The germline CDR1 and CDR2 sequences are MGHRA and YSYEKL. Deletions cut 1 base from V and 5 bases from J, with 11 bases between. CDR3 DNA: TGCGCCAGCAGCCAAGGGCCCGGCGGGACTGAAGCTTTCTTT. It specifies CASSQGPGGTEAFF.

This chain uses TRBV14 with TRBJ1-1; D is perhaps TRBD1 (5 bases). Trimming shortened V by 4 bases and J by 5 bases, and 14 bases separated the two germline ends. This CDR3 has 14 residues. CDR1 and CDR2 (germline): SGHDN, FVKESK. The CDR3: CASSPLQGLTEAFF. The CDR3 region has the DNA TGTGCCAGCAGCCCTCTTCAGGGATTAACTGAAGCTTTCTTT.

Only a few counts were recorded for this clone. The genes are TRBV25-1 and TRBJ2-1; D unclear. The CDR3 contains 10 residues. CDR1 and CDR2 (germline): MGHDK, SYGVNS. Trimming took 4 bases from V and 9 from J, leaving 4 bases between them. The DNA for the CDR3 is TGTGCCAGCAGTGGGGCTGAGCAGTTCTTC. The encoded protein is CASSGAEQFF.

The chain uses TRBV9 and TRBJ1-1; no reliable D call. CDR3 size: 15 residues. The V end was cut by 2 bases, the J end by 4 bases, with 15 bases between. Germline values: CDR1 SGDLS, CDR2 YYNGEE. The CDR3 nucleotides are TGTGCCAGCAGCGTCAGCCGGGGTGTGGGCACTGAAGCTTTCTTT. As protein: CASSVSRGVGTEAFF.

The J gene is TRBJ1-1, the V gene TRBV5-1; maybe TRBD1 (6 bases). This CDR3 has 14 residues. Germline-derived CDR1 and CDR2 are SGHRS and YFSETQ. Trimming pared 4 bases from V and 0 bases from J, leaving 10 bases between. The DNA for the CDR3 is TGCGCCAGCAGCGGGGACAACGTGAACACTGAAGCTTTCTTT. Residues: CASSGDNVNTEAFF.

CDR3 nucleotides: TGTGCCAGCAGTCCTGACACGAACTCCTACACCTTC. This translates into CASSPDTNSYTF. The chain carries TRBV27 and TRBJ1-2, with unresolved D. Between the trimmed V and J ends, which lost 5 bases and 10 bases, there was a span of 14 bases. The CDR3 totals 12 residues. CDR1 and CDR2 (germline): MNHEY, SMNVEV (reference sequence).

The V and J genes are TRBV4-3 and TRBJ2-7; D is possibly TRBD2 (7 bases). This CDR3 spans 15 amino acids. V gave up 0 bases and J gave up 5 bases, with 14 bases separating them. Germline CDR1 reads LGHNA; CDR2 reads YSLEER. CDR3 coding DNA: TGCGCCAGCAGCCAAGATGGTCGGGGGGCGGACGAGCAGTACTTC. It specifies CASSQDGRGADEQYF.

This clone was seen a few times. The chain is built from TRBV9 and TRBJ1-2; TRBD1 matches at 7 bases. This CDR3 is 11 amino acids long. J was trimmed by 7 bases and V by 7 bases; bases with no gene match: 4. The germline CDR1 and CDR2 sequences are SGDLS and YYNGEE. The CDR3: CASRDSFGYTF. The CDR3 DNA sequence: TGTGCCAGCCGGGACAGCTTTGGCTACACCTTC. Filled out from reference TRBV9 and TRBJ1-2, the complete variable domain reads DSGVTQTPKHLITATGQRVTLRCSPRSGDLSVYWYQQSLDQGLQFLIQYYNGEERAKGNILERFSAQQFPDLHSELNLSSLELGDSALYFCASRDSFGYTFGSGTRLTVV.

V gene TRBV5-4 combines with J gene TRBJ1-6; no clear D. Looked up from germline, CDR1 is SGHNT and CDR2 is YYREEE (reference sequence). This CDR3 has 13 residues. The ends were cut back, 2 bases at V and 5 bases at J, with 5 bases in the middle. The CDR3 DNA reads TGTGCCAGCAGCTTTCAAAATAATTCACCCCTCCACTTT. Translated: CASSFQNNSPLHF.

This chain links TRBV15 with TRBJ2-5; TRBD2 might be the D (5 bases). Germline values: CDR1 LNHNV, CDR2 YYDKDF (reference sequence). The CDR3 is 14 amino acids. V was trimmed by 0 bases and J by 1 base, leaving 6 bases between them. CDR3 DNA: TGTGCCACCAGCAGAGATCGGGGCCAAGAGACCCAGTACTTC. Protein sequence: CATSRDRGQETQYF. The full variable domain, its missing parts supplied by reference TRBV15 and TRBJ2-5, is DAMVIQNPRYQVTQFGKPVTLSCSQTLNHNVMYWYQQKSSQAPKLLFHYYDKDFNNEADTPDNFQSRRPNTSFCFLDIRSPGLGDTAMYLCATSRDRGQETQYFGPGTRLLVL.

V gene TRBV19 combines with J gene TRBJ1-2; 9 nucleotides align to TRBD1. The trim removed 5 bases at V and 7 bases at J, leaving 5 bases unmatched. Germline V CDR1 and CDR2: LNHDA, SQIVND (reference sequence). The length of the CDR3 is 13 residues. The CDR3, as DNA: TGTGCCAGTAGTCCCGGGACAGGGCTTGGCTACACCTTC. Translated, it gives CASSPGTGLGYTF. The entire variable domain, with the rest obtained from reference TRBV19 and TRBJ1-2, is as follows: DGGITQSPKYLFRKEGQNVTLSCEQNLNHDAMYWYRQDPGQGLRLIYYSQIVNDFQKGDIAEGYSVSREKKESFPLTVTSAQKNPTAFYLCASSPGTGLGYTFGSGTRLTVV.

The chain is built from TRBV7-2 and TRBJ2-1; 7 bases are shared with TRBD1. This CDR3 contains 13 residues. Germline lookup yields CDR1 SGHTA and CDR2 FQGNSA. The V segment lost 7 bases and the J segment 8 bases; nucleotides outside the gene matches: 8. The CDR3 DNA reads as TGTGCCAGCACCCCACTAGGGGGCGATGAGCAGTTCTTC. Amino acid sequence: CASTPLGGDEQFF.

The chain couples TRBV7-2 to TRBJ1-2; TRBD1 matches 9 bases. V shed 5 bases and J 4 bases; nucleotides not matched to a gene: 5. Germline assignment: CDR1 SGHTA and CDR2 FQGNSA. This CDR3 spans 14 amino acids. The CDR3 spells CASSLGQGAYGYTF. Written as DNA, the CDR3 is TGTGCCAGCAGCCTGGGACAGGGTGCCTATGGCTACACCTTC.

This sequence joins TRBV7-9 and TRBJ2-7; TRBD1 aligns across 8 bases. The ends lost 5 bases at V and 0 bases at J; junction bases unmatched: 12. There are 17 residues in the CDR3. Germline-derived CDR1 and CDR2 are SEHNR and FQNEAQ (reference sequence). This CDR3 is CASSPWSRDRSSYEQYF. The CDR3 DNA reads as TGTGCCAGCAGCCCCTGGTCCCGGGACAGGAGCTCCTACGAGCAGTACTTC.

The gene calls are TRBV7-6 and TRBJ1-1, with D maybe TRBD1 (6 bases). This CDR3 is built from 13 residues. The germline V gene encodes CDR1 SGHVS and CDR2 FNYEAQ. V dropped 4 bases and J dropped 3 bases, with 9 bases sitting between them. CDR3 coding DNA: TGTGCCAGCAGCTCTAACAGGGACACTGAAGCTTTCTTT. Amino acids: CASSSNRDTEAFF.